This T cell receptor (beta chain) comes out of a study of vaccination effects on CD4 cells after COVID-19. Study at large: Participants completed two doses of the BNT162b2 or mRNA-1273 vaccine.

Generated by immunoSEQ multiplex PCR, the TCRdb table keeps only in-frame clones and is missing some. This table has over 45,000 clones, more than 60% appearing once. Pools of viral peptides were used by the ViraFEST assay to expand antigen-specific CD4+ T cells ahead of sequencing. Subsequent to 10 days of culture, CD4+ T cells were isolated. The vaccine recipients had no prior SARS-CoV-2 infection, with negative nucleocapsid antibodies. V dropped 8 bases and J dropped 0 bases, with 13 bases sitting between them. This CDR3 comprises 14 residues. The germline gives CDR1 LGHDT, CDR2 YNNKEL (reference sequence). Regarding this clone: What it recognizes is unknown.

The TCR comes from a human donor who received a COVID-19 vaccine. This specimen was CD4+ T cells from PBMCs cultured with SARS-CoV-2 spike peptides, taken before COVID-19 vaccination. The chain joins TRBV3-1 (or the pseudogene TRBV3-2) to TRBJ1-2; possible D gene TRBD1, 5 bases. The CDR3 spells CASHSGPANYGYTF. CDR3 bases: TGTGCCAGCCACTCAGGGCCCGCTAACTATGGCTACACCTTC.